Presented here are 18 T cell receptor beta chains from one specimen sequenced in a study of shared clonotypes between healthy human individuals. Repertoires were generated with immunoSEQ multiplex PCR, while TCRdb's copy carries only in-frame clones and drops some. The table includes around 510,000 clones, roughly 95% detected once. What was sequenced was naive CD4+ T cells sorted from blood. Subset noted: CD45RA+ positively selected. The receptors stem from a woman aged 25 to 45 in good health.

Details on this clone: The sample contains more than one DNA sequence encoding this CDR3. The V gene is TRBV5-1, the J gene TRBJ1-5, with 8 bases that match TRBD1. The germline V gene has CDR1 SGHRS and CDR2 YFSETQ. V lost 4 bases and J lost 7; bases outside the gene matches: 7. The CDR3 is made up of 14 amino acids. For the CDR3, the DNA is TGCGCCAGCAGCCCTGGACAGGGTGGACAGCCCCAGCATTTT. Translated, it gives CASSPGQGGQPQHF.

V gene TRBV28 combines with J gene TRBJ2-7; D remains ambiguous. Germline-derived CDR1 and CDR2 are MDHEN and SYDVKM. The length of the CDR3 is 11 residues. The V gene lost 3 bases and the J gene lost 8 bases, with 8 bases spanning the gap. CDR3 region: CASSLGLKQYF. DNA of the CDR3: TGTGCCAGCAGTTTGGGCTTAAAGCAGTACTTC.

The rearrangement joins TRBV4-1 to TRBJ2-4, with D perhaps TRBD2 (5 bases). The V and J ends lost 3 bases and 0 bases respectively, with 15 bases between them. This CDR3 has 17 residues. The germline gives CDR1 MGHRA, CDR2 YSYEKL. CDR3 region: CASSQPRIGIAKNIQYF. The CDR3 coding sequence is TGCGCCAGCAGCCAGCCCAGGATCGGGATAGCCAAAAACATTCAGTACTTC.

The chain recombines TRBV28 with TRBJ1-4; D is unresolved. CDR3 size: 15 residues. Germline CDR1 and CDR2: MDHEN and SYDVKM. The V end lost 6 bases, the J end lost 7 bases, and 18 bases lay between the germline ends. This chain's CDR3 is CASSSTPGEGEKLFF. The CDR3 region has the DNA TGTGCCAGCAGCAGTACTCCGGGCGAGGGTGAAAAACTGTTTTTT.

This clone appeared a few times. This rearrangement joins TRBV30 to TRBJ2-7; the D is unclear. CDR1 and CDR2 from the germline V gene are GTSNPN and SVGIG (reference sequence). The CDR3 contains 12 residues. Trimming shortened V by 0 bases and J by 3 bases, and 6 bases separated the two germline ends. The CDR3 loop reads CAWSVSIYEQYF. CDR3 coding DNA: TGTGCCTGGAGTGTCTCTATCTACGAGCAGTACTTC.

The V call is TRBV19, the J call TRBJ1-1; tentatively, D is TRBD1 (5 bases). The CDR3 is made up of 16 amino acids. V shed 1 base and J shed 0 bases, with 12 bases lying between them. Germline lookup yields CDR1 LNHDA and CDR2 SQIVND (reference sequence). CDR3 coding DNA: TGTGCCAGTAGTATAGTACAGGCGACCATGAACACTGAAGCTTTCTTT. Amino acid sequence: CASSIVQATMNTEAFF.

The chain's CDR3 is CASSSRQVGEKLFF. Written as DNA, the CDR3 is TGTGCCAGCAGCTCCAGACAGGTTGGGGAAAAACTGTTTTTT. The V gene is TRBV9, the J gene TRBJ1-4; perhaps TRBD1 as D (6 bases). V was shortened by 4 bases and J by 8 bases, with 15 bases between the two germline ends. CDR1 and CDR2 from the germline V gene are SGDLS and YYNGEE. This CDR3 spans 14 amino acids.

The chain carries TRBV28 and TRBJ1-2; 7 bases match TRBD1. V dropped 6 bases and J dropped 9; count of bases not matched to a gene: 10. Germline CDR1 reads MDHEN; CDR2 reads SYDVKM. The CDR3 contains 13 residues. CDR3 amino acids: CASSQGGPPRYTF. For the CDR3, the DNA is TGTGCCAGCAGCCAGGGGGGCCCTCCGCGCTACACCTTC.

This sequence joins TRBV5-5 and TRBJ2-3; 8 bases align to TRBD2. With 2 bases clipped from V and 2 bases from J, the junction kept 7 bases outside the gene matches. CDR1 and CDR2 from the germline V gene are SGHKS and YYEKEE (reference sequence). The CDR3 spans 16 residues. CDR3 sequence: CASSLPVAGPTDTQYF. CDR3 DNA sequence: TGTGCCAGCAGCTTACCTGTAGCGGGGCCCACAGATACGCAGTATTTT.

The genes are TRBV10-1 and TRBJ2-3; the D gene is possibly TRBD2 (5 bases). The CDR3 runs 15 residues. V lost 3 bases and J 5 bases, leaving 15 bases between the germline ends. The germline V gene encodes CDR1 WNHNN and CDR2 SYGVQD (reference sequence). Here the CDR3 DNA reads TGCGCCAGCAGTGACTCCGGACCACGGGGAGATACGCAGTATTTT. As protein: CASSDSGPRGDTQYF.

V usage is TRBV27 and J usage is TRBJ2-2; TRBD2 is a possible D gene (5 bases). Trimming took 3 bases from V and 1 from J, leaving 9 bases between them. Per germline, CDR1 MNHEY and CDR2 SMNVEV (reference sequence). The CDR3 length is 15 residues. The CDR3 DNA reads as TGTGCCAGCAGTTTGGGTGGGAGGAACACCGGGGAGCTGTTTTTT. This codes for CASSLGGRNTGELFF.

The chain employs TRBV4-1 and TRBJ2-2; 7 nucleotides match TRBD2. Unmatched junction bases numbered 12, after V lost 4 bases and J lost 4 bases. The CDR3 loop spans 17 amino acids. CDR1 and CDR2 (germline): MGHRA, YSYEKL. The CDR3 DNA sequence: TGCGCCAGCAGCCTCGAAAGAGGCGGGAGAGGCACCGGGGAGCTGTTTTTT. Protein: CASSLERGGRGTGELFF.

The J gene is TRBJ2-7, the V gene TRBV19, with 7 bases identical to TRBD1. Trimming at V came to 4 bases and at J to 4 bases, leaving 4 bases not matched to a gene. Germline V CDR1 and CDR2: LNHDA, SQIVND (reference sequence). The CDR3 is 13 amino acids. CDR3 protein: CASSTDRDYEQYF. CDR3 sequence (DNA): TGTGCCAGTAGTACCGACAGGGATTACGAGCAGTACTTC.

The chain recombines TRBV2 with TRBJ2-7; 9 bases align to TRBD1. Germline CDR1 SNHLY, CDR2 FYNNEI. The CDR3 length is 14 residues. Trimming cost V 3 bases and J 0 bases; bases outside gene matches: 0. The CDR3 is CASSETGGSYEQYF. For the CDR3, the DNA is TGTGCCAGCAGTGAGACAGGGGGCTCCTACGAGCAGTACTTC.

The chain recombines TRBV30 with TRBJ2-7; 12 bases line up with TRBD2. The CDR3 sequence is 14 residues long. CDR1 is GTSNPN and CDR2 is SVGIG in the germline V gene (reference sequence). J was trimmed by 5 bases and V by 1 base; bases with no gene match: 3. The CDR3, as DNA: TGTGCCTGGAGTGACCTAGCGGGAGGGGACGAGCAGTACTTC. Its protein product is CAWSDLAGGDEQYF.

This chain connects TRBV2 to TRBJ2-1; a weak D match, TRBD1 (8 bases). The CDR3 contains 15 residues. V was cut by 7 bases and J by 5 bases, with 18 bases left in between. Germline-derived CDR1 and CDR2 are SNHLY and FYNNEI. In nucleotides, the CDR3 is TGTGCCAGCACCGCTAGGACAGGGAGGGACAATGAGCAGTTCTTC. It encodes CASTARTGRDNEQFF.

The chain joins TRBV4-1 to TRBJ2-1, with D tentatively TRBD1 (6 bases). Germline values: CDR1 MGHRA, CDR2 YSYEKL. This CDR3 comprises 13 residues. Deletions cut 1 base from V and 6 bases from J, with 7 bases between. The CDR3 nucleotides read TGCGCCAGCAGCCAAGTAGGGGGCAATGAGCAGTTCTTC. It specifies CASSQVGGNEQFF.

The chain links TRBV6-1 to TRBJ2-5, with D perhaps TRBD1 or TRBD2 (6 bases each). This CDR3 has 14 residues. Germline V gene sequence: CDR1 MNHNS, CDR2 SASEGT. Trimming removed 8 bases at V and 5 bases at J, with 18 bases between. CDR3 sequence reads: CASSSGAGLETQYF. DNA for the CDR3: TGTGCCAGCTCCTCGGGGGCGGGACTTGAGACCCAGTACTTC.